This T cell receptor (beta chain) was identified in a study of vaccination and CD4 T cells after COVID-19. This clonotype showed up just a few times. The antigen is unknown. The Oncomine TCR Beta short-read assay was applied to DNA of cultured CD4+ T cells. One entry per CDR3 protein, called by TCRdb with MiXCR from the PCR reads. Of thousands of distinct CDR3 sequences listed, roughly 45% are singletons. Germline lookup yields CDR1 MNHEY and CDR2 SVGAGI. The trim removed 4 bases at V and 4 bases at J, leaving 2 bases unmatched. The CDR3 is 14 residues long. Specified treatment: roughly 10-day PBMC culture with coronavirus spike peptide pools or control peptides (ViraFEST assay). With peptide pools, ViraFEST first expanded antigen-specific T cells and afterwards sequenced their TCRs.

Sample: CD4+ T cells from blood, cultured in vitro. This chain joins TRBV6-5 and TRBJ1-2, with 11 bases that match TRBD1. The origin of this receptor is a human donor who had recovered from COVID-19. The CDR3 protein is CASSWTGGAYGYTF. CDR3 coding DNA: TGTGCCAGCAGTTGGACAGGGGGCGCCTATGGCTACACCTTC.